The rows below give T cell receptor beta chains drawn from one sample of a study of blood T cell repertoires in COVID-19. Libraries were prepared by immunoSEQ multiplex PCR; TCRdb keeps only in-frame clonotypes and omits some of them. This table holds approximately 150,000 clones, roughly 78% found once. What was sequenced was peripheral blood. These receptors were obtained from a woman aged 60 to 75 with COVID-19, enrolled during active disease. CDR3s include the opening cysteine and the closing phenylalanine or tryptophan. Each record gives: D gene, clone size, J gene, V gene, CDR3 protein, CDR3 DNA. D genes are given only for firm matches. Clone size, where shown, is once, few, many, or a class for clones that have expanded.

D gene: TRBD2
clone size: NA
J gene: TRBJ2-5
V gene: TRBV28
CDR3 protein: CASSPGGVATQYF
CDR3 DNA: TGTGCCAGCAGTCCCGGGGGGGTTGCGACCCAGTACTTC

D gene: NA
clone size: NA
J gene: TRBJ2-1
V gene: TRBV11-2
CDR3 protein: CASKPPRNEQFF
CDR3 DNA: TGTGCCAGCAAGCCTCCGAGGAATGAGCAGTTCTTC

D gene: NA
clone size: NA
J gene: TRBJ1-1
V gene: TRBV27
CDR3 protein: CASSLLPGNTEAFF
CDR3 DNA: TGTGCCAGCAGTTTATTGCCCGGGAACACTGAAGCTTTCTTT

D gene: NA
clone size: NA
J gene: TRBJ1-4
V gene: TRBV5-1
CDR3 protein: CASTTAANEKLFF
CDR3 DNA: TGCGCCAGCACGACAGCCGCTAATGAAAAACTGTTTTTT

D gene: TRBD1
clone size: few
J gene: TRBJ2-1
V gene: TRBV7-9
CDR3 protein: CASSLPGTGVNEQFF
CDR3 DNA: TGTGCCAGCAGCCTCCCCGGGACAGGGGTCAATGAGCAGTTCTTC

D gene: TRBD1
clone size: NA
J gene: TRBJ2-3
V gene: TRBV14
CDR3 protein: CASSQIQGADTQYF
CDR3 DNA: TGTGCCAGCAGCCAGATTCAGGGGGCAGATACGCAGTATTTT

D gene: NA
clone size: NA
J gene: TRBJ2-1
V gene: TRBV3-1/TRBV3-2
CDR3 protein: CASSPDSSNEQFF
CDR3 DNA: TGTGCCAGCAGTCCCGACAGTTCCAATGAGCAGTTCTTC

D gene: NA
clone size: NA
J gene: TRBJ1-1
V gene: TRBV11-2
CDR3 protein: CASSLAAGRVTEAFF
CDR3 DNA: TGTGCCAGCAGCTTAGCTGCAGGCAGGGTTACTGAAGCTTTCTTT

D gene: NA
clone size: NA
J gene: TRBJ1-1
V gene: TRBV15
CDR3 protein: CATSSDQGYTEAFF
CDR3 DNA: TGTGCCACCAGCAGCGATCAGGGGTACACTGAAGCTTTCTTT

D gene: NA
clone size: NA
J gene: TRBJ1-2
V gene: TRBV19
CDR3 protein: CASQGPQRGYTF
CDR3 DNA: TGTGCCAGTCAGGGGCCCCAGCGTGGCTACACCTTC